The 26 T cell receptor beta chains below come from one sample, sequenced in a study of blood T cell repertoires in COVID-19. The repertoire was sequenced with immunoSEQ multiplex PCR; TCRdb's copy has only in-frame clones and lacks some. The sample lists 150,000 to 200,000 clones; roughly 85% were seen once. The material sequenced was PBMCs or T cells enriched from blood (not recorded which). The origin of the receptors is a woman between 18 and 29 years old who had recovered from COVID-19.

The chain recombines TRBV29-1 with TRBJ2-3; 8 positions agree with TRBD2. CDR3 length: 15 amino acids. Germline loops: CDR1 SQVTM, CDR2 ANQGSEA. V gave up 2 bases and J gave up 11 bases; unmatched junction bases: 15. The chain's CDR3 is CSVEWERETEYQQYF. The CDR3 DNA reads TGCAGCGTTGAATGGGAGCGGGAGACCGAATACCAGCAGTATTTT.

This clone was found a few times. V usage is TRBV10-3 and J usage is TRBJ1-1; a possible D gene is TRBD1 (6 bases). Trimming pared 6 bases from V and 1 base from J, leaving 12 bases between. Looked up from germline, CDR1 is ENHRY and CDR2 is SYGVKD. The CDR3 loop spans 14 amino acids. The CDR3 spells CAISLGTKNTEAFF. The CDR3 nucleotides read TGTGCCATCAGCCTCGGGACAAAGAACACTGAAGCTTTCTTT.

This sequence joins TRBV9 and TRBJ2-7; D is possibly TRBD1 (6 bases). V was cut by 3 bases and J by 6 bases, with 16 bases left in between. This CDR3 spans 14 amino acids. CDR1 SGDLS and CDR2 YYNGEE come from the germline V gene. The CDR3 DNA is TGTGCCAGCAGCGCCAATGGGCAGGGGTTCGAGCAGTACTTC. It specifies CASSANGQGFEQYF.

The chain is built from TRBV28 and TRBJ2-1; a weak D match, TRBD2 (5 bases). V shed 4 bases and J shed 5 bases, with 15 bases lying between them. CDR1 is MDHEN and CDR2 is SYDVKM in the germline V gene. This CDR3 is 15 amino acids long. CDR3 sequence: CASSSPSGSHNEQFF. The DNA of the CDR3 is TGTGCCAGCAGTTCCCCATCTGGGAGTCACAATGAGCAGTTCTTC.

This chain uses TRBV4-2 with TRBJ2-2; maybe TRBD2 (5 bases). The V end was cut by 1 base, the J end by 4 bases, with 13 bases between. CDR1 and CDR2 (germline): LGHNA, YNFKEQ. This CDR3 is built from 16 residues. CDR3: CASSQVFAEATGELFF. In DNA, the CDR3 is TGTGCCAGCAGCCAAGTGTTTGCGGAGGCCACCGGGGAGCTGTTTTTT.

V gene TRBV7-9 combines with J gene TRBJ1-2, with a tentative D call TRBD1 (6 bases). Trimming stripped 8 bases from V and 6 bases from J, with 10 bases between. The CDR3 spans 11 residues. Germline CDR1 SEHNR, CDR2 FQNEAQ (reference sequence). The CDR3 sequence: CASGRGDGYTF. The CDR3 coding sequence is TGTGCCAGCGGGAGGGGGGATGGCTACACCTTC.

The rearrangement links TRBV16 to TRBJ1-6, with 8 nucleotides matching TRBD1. CDR3 length equals 16 residues. Germline V gene sequence: CDR1 KGHSY, CDR2 FQNENV. Losses at the gene ends were 5 bases for V and 8 bases for J; bases not matched to a gene: 11. CDR3 sequence (DNA): TGTGCCAGCAGCGACTCCAGCAGGGGGCGTGATTCACCCCTCCACTTT. The encoded protein is CASSDSSRGRDSPLHF.

This chain uses TRBV27 with TRBJ1-5; D possibly corresponds to TRBD1 (5 bases). The CDR3 runs to 15 residues. Trimming cost V 11 bases and J 3 bases, with 20 bases left between them. The germline V gene encodes CDR1 MNHEY and CDR2 SMNVEV (reference sequence). The CDR3: CASAYGTGTNQPQHF. The CDR3 DNA reads TGTGCCTCAGCATACGGTACAGGAACCAATCAGCCCCAGCATTTT.

The V gene is TRBV5-5, the J gene TRBJ1-2; a possible D gene is TRBD1 (5 bases). CDR3 size: 13 residues. Trimming took 0 bases from V and 2 from J, leaving 5 bases between them. In germline, CDR1 is SGHKS, CDR2 YYEKEE (reference sequence). This CDR3 is CASSLDRNYGYTF. The CDR3 bases are TGTGCCAGCAGCTTGGACAGGAACTATGGCTACACCTTC.

The chain carries TRBV6-5 and TRBJ1-5, with a tentative D call TRBD1 (5 bases). Trimming left V 6 bases short and J 6 bases short, with 12 bases between. Germline CDR1 reads MNHEY; CDR2 reads SVGAGI. The CDR3 runs to 13 residues. The DNA of the CDR3 is TGTGCCAGCAGCGTGGACGGGGGTCAGCCCCAGCATTTT. It encodes CASSVDGGQPQHF.

This clone was observed a handful of times. The V gene is TRBV19, the J gene TRBJ1-4, with 7 bases that match TRBD1. J was trimmed by 8 bases and V by 10 bases; bases with no gene match: 10. CDR1 and CDR2 from the germline V gene are LNHDA and SQIVND (reference sequence). This CDR3 has 13 residues. CDR3 protein: CATATGVGEKLFF. CDR3 coding DNA: TGTGCCACAGCTACAGGGGTAGGGGAAAAACTGTTTTTT.

The chain links TRBV20-1 to TRBJ2-7, with D hard to call. CDR3 size: 10 residues. V lost 6 bases to trimming and J lost 9 bases, with 12 bases between them. CDR1 DFQATT and CDR2 SNEGSKA come from the germline V gene (reference sequence). The CDR3 reads CSAATPGQYF. The CDR3 DNA reads as TGCAGTGCCGCTACCCCGGGGCAGTACTTC.

The V call is TRBV7-2, the J call TRBJ2-1; 12 bases map to TRBD2. The CDR3 totals 16 residues. Germline V gene sequence: CDR1 SGHTA, CDR2 FQGNSA. J was trimmed by 3 bases and V by 3 bases; bases with no gene match: 3. The CDR3: CASSLRTSGVYNEQFF. The CDR3 DNA is TGTGCCAGCAGCTTGCGGACTAGCGGGGTCTACAATGAGCAGTTCTTC.

The chain recombines TRBV18 with TRBJ1-3, with D uncertain. Germline V lookup: CDR1 KGHSH, CDR2 LQKENI. V lost 2 bases to trimming and J lost 0 bases, with 8 bases between them. The CDR3 has 15 amino acids. The CDR3 sequence: CASSPEEDSGNTIYF. The CDR3 DNA reads TGTGCCAGCTCACCAGAGGAGGACTCTGGAAACACCATATATTTT.

The chain employs TRBV5-1 and TRBJ2-2; D not resolved. Per the germline V gene, CDR1 is SGHRS and CDR2 is YFSETQ. Trimming cost V 2 bases and J 1 base, with 9 bases left between them. There are 15 residues in the CDR3. The DNA of the CDR3 is TGCGCCAGCAGCTTTGATCCAGGGAACACCGGGGAGCTGTTTTTT. As protein: CASSFDPGNTGELFF.

The rearrangement uses TRBV28 and TRBJ2-7, with D possibly being TRBD1 (5 bases). This CDR3 is 15 amino acids long. Per the germline V gene, CDR1 is MDHEN and CDR2 is SYDVKM. Trimming shortened V by 8 bases and J by 3 bases, and 20 bases separated the two germline ends. The CDR3 coding sequence is TGTGCCAGCTTAGGGGAATGGGGAAAGGGCTACGAGCAGTACTTC. The encoded protein is CASLGEWGKGYEQYF.

This clone was counted a few times. The chain employs TRBV6-4 and TRBJ1-6, with 7 bases that match TRBD1. From germline, CDR1 is MRHNA and CDR2 SNTAGT. After removal of 6 bases from V and 10 bases from J, the junction contained 6 bases not matched to a gene. The CDR3 has 13 amino acids. The CDR3 DNA reads as TGTGCCAGCAGAGCGGAGGGGGCGTCACCCCTCCACTTT. This translates into CASRAEGASPLHF.

The chain uses TRBV24-1 and TRBJ2-7, with 12 bases matching TRBD1. With V trimmed by 4 bases and J by 4 bases, 4 bases remained unmatched. CDR1 is KGHDR, CDR2 SFDVKD, per germline. This CDR3 has 15 amino acids. The CDR3 protein is CATSEGTGGSYEQYF. The CDR3 nucleotides are TGTGCCACCAGTGAGGGGACAGGGGGCAGTTACGAGCAGTACTTC.

The chain recombines TRBV12-3 or TRBV12-4 with TRBJ1-1; D is uncertain. The V and J ends lost 5 bases and 9 bases respectively, with 10 bases between them. This CDR3 contains 11 residues. The CDR3 DNA reads as TGTGCCAGCAGTAGCGGGCGGAAAGCTTTCTTT. Protein product: CASSSGRKAFF.

This clone has just a few counts. The chain recombines TRBV13 with TRBJ1-1, with D possibly matching TRBD1 (5 bases). V gave up 3 bases and J gave up 2 bases, with 7 bases separating them. Looked up from germline, CDR1 is PRHDT and CDR2 is FYEKMQ (reference sequence). The CDR3 is 13 residues long. The CDR3 reads CASSFWGNTEAFF. In DNA, the CDR3 is TGTGCCAGCAGCTTCTGGGGCAACACTGAAGCTTTCTTT.

This rearrangement joins TRBV9 to TRBJ2-1; D gene uncertain. Germline loops: CDR1 SGDLS, CDR2 YYNGEE. Trimming stripped 2 bases from V and 1 base from J, with 7 bases between. This CDR3 is 14 amino acids long. The DNA for the CDR3 is TGTGCCAGCAGCGTCCGTAGTTCCTACAATGAGCAGTTCTTC. This encodes CASSVRSSYNEQFF.

V and J are TRBV6-5 and TRBJ2-7, with 7 bases aligning to TRBD1. Per the germline V gene, CDR1 is MNHEY and CDR2 is SVGAGI. The V gene end was trimmed by 5 bases and the J gene end by 8 bases; junction bases not matched to a gene: 6. The CDR3 runs to 12 residues. CDR3 amino acids: CASSIQGLKQYF. CDR3 DNA sequence: TGTGCCAGCAGTATACAGGGGTTGAAGCAGTACTTC.

V usage is TRBV7-9 and J usage is TRBJ2-6; perhaps TRBD1 as D (5 bases). The germline V gene encodes CDR1 SEHNR and CDR2 FQNEAQ (reference sequence). The V end lost 5 bases, the J end lost 2 bases, and 10 bases lay between the germline ends. This CDR3 has 15 residues. The CDR3 protein is CASSLDRAGANVLTF. CDR3 bases: TGTGCCAGCAGCCTAGACAGAGCTGGGGCCAACGTCCTGACTTTC.

V usage is TRBV27 and J usage is TRBJ2-1, with 10 bases fitting TRBD2. This CDR3 region has 16 residues. V shed 4 bases and J 4 bases; nucleotides not matched to a gene: 7. Germline loops: CDR1 MNHEY, CDR2 SMNVEV (reference sequence). The CDR3, as DNA: TGTGCCAGCAGTTATTCTAGCGGGGGCCTTTACAATGAGCAGTTCTTC. Translating gives CASSYSSGGLYNEQFF.

The chain combines TRBV6-4 with TRBJ1-6, with 7 positions matching TRBD1. Per the germline V gene, CDR1 is MRHNA and CDR2 is SNTAGT. This CDR3 is built from 18 residues. V was pared by 2 bases and J by 10 bases, with 17 bases of the junction left unmatched. This chain's CDR3 is CASSDPLGAAGGNSPLHF. The CDR3 DNA is TGTGCCAGCAGTGACCCCCTGGGTGCGGCAGGGGGAAACTCACCCCTCCACTTT.

The V and J genes are TRBV18 and TRBJ1-3; 9 bases line up with TRBD1. V dropped 2 bases and J dropped 2; count of bases not matched to a gene: 4. Germline lookup yields CDR1 KGHSH and CDR2 LQKENI. The CDR3 is 16 residues long. CDR3 nucleotide sequence: TGTGCCAGCTCACCAAACCGGGACAGGGCTGGAAACACCATATATTTT. It translates to CASSPNRDRAGNTIYF.